This TCR beta chain was identified during a study of shared clonotypes between healthy human individuals. Turning to the study itself: Aged between 18 and 49, the donors were a couple of women and three men.

Concerning this clone itself: The same CDR3 can be traced to other DNA sequences in this sample.

The data were produced by immunoSEQ multiplex PCR, yet TCRdb's version contains in-frame clones alone and is incomplete. The profile covers over 750,000 clones, with 90% to 97% appearing a single time and under 0.25% taken by the ten largest. Selected positively for CCR7 and CD45RO-negative, naive CD8 cells excluded terminally differentiated effector memory CD45RA+ cells. Donors were healthy HIV-negative adults without recent acute infections or vaccinations. Sequenced material: naive CD8+ T cells sorted from blood. The TCR originated in a young man in good health.

CDR3 sequence (DNA): TGTGCCAGCAGCTTAGACGGTGACAATGAGCAGTTCTTC. This translates into CASSLDGDNEQFF. The chain is built from TRBV7-8 and TRBJ2-1, with no clear D. V lost 1 base to trimming and J lost 5 bases, with 6 bases between them. This CDR3 has 13 residues. Germline CDR1 reads SGHVS; CDR2 reads FQNEAQ.